This TCR beta chain was documented in a study of cytomegalovirus exposure and HLA in healthy donors. Looking at the study overall: Assignment to the Caucasian-associated ancestry cluster applied to roughly 80% of the approximately 360 genotyped donors.

Primers for the PCR totalled 60 Vbeta and 13 Jbeta. Assay used: immunoSEQ multiplex PCR; TCRdb lists only in-frame clones, some missing. Of about 160,000 clones in the sample, 65% to 90% were seen once. From germline, CDR1 is GTSNPN and CDR2 SVGIG (reference sequence). The CDR3 is 17 amino acids. The V end was cut by 5 bases, the J end by 2 bases, with 24 bases between. This chain links TRBV30 with TRBJ1-2; D is ambiguous. Sequencing was done on a sample of PBMCs. The receptor was derived from a woman aged 18-29 years in good health and CMV-seronegative. The CDR3 region has the DNA TGTGCCTGGGGAACGAGGGTACTTCGGGTTCTCAACTATGGCTACACCTTC. As protein: CAWGTRVLRVLNYGYTF.